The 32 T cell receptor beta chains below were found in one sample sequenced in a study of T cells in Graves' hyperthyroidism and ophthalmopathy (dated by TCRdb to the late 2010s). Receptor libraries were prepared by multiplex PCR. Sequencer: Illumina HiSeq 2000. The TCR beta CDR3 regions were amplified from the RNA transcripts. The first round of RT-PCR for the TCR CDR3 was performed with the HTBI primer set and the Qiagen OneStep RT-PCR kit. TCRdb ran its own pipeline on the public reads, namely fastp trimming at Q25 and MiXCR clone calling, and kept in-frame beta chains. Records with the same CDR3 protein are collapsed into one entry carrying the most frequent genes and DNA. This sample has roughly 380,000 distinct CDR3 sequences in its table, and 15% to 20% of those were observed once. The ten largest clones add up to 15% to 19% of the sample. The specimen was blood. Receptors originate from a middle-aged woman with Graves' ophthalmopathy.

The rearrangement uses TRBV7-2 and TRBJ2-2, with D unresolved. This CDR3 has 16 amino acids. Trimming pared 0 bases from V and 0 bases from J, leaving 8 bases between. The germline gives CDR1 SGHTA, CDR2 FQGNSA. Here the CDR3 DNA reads TGTGCCAGCAGCTTAGCGGTGTTCGCGAACACCGGGGAGCTGTTTTTT. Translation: CASSLAVFANTGELFF. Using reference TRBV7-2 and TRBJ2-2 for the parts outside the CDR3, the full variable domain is GAGVSQSPSNKVTEKGKDVELRCDPISGHTALYWYRQSLGQGLEFLIYFQGNSAPDKSGLPSDRFSAERTGGSVSTLTIQRTQQEDSAVYLCASSLAVFANTGELFFGEGSRLTVL.

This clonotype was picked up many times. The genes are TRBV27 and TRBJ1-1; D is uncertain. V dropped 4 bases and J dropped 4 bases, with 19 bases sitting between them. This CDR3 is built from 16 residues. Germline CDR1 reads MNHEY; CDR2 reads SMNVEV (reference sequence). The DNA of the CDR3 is TGTGCCAGCAGTTCGTATATGGGCAAGAAGGGCACTGAAGCTTTCTTT. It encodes CASSSYMGKKGTEAFF.

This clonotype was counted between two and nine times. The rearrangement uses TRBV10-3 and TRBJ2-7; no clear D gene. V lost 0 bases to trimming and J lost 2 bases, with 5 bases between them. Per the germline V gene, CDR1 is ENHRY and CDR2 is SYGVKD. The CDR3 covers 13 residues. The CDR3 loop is CAISESEAYEQYF. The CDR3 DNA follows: TGTGCCATCAGTGAGTCTGAAGCCTACGAGCAGTACTTC.

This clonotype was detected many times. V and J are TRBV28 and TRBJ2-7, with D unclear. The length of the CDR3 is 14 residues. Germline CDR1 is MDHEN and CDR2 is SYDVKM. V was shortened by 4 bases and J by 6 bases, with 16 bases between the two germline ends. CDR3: CASSYTFRSGEQYF. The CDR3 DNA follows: TGTGCCAGCAGTTATACGTTTAGGTCGGGCGAGCAGTACTTC.

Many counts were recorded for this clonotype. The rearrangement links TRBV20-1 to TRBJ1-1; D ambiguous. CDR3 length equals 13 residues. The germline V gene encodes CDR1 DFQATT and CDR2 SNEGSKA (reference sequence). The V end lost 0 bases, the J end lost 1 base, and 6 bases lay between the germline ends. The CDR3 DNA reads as TGCAGTGCTAGAGATTTCCGGAACACTGAAGCTTTCTTT. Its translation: CSARDFRNTEAFF.

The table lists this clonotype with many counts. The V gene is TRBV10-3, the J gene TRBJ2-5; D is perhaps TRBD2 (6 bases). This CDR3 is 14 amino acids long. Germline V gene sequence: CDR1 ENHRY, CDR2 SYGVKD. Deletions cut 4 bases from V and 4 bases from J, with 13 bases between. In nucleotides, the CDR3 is TGTGCCATCAGTGCCCTTACTAGCCCAGAGACCCAGTACTTC. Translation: CAISALTSPETQYF.

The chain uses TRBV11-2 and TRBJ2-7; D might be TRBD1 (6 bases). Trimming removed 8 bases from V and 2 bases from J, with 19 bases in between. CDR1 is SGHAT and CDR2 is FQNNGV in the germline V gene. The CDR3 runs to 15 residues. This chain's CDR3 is CASFGRGDTTYEQYF. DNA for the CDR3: TGTGCCAGCTTTGGGCGAGGGGACACCACCTACGAGCAGTACTTC. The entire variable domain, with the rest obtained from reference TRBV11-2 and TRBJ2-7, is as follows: EAGVAQSPRYKIIEKRQSVAFWCNPISGHATLYWYQQILGQGPKLLIQFQNNGVVDDSQLPKDRFSAERLKGVDSTLKIQPAKLEDSAVYLCASFGRGDTTYEQYFGPGTRLTVT.

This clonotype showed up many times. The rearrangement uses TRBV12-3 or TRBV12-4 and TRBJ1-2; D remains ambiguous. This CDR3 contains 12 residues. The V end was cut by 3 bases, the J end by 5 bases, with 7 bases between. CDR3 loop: CASSFSGYGYTF. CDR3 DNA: TGTGCCAGCAGTTTTTCTGGTTATGGCTACACCTTC.

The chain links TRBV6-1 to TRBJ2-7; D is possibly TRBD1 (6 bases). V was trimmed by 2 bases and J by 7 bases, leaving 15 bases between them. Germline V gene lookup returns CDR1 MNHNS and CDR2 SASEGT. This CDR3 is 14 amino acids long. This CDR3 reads CASSETGSPREQYF. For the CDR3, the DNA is TGTGCCAGCAGTGAAACAGGGTCCCCTCGGGAGCAGTACTTC.

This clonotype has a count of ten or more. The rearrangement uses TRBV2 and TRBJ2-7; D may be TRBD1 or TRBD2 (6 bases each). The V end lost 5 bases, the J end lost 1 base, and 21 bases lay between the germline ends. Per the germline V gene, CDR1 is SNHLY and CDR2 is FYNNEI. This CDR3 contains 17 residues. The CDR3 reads CASSSAPGGQGSYEQYF. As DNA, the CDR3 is TGTGCCAGCAGTTCCGCCCCCGGGGGACAAGGGTCCTACGAGCAGTACTTC.

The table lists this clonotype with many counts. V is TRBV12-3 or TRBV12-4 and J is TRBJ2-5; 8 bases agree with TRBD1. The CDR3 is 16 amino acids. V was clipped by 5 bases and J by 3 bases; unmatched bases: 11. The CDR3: CASSPYGATGEETQYF. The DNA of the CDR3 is TGTGCCAGCAGTCCTTATGGCGCGACAGGGGAAGAGACCCAGTACTTC.

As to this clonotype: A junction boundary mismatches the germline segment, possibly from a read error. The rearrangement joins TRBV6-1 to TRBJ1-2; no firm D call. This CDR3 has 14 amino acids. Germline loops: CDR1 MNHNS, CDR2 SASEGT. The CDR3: CATSDSQAGYGYTF. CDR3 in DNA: TGTGCCACCAGTGATTCACAAGCAGGCTATGGCTACACCTTC.

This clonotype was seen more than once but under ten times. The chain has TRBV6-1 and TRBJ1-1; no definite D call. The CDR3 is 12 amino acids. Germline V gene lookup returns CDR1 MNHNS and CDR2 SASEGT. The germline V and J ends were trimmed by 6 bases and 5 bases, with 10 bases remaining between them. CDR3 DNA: TGTGCCAGCAGGGCCGATCAGACTGAAGCTTTCTTT. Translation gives CASRADQTEAFF.

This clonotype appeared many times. This CDR3 reads CASSPVGTEAFF. CDR3 DNA: TGTGCCAGCAGTCCCGTTGGCACTGAAGCTTTCTTT. V usage is TRBV6-1 and J usage is TRBJ1-1; D not certain. The CDR3 is made up of 12 amino acids. CDR1 and CDR2 from the germline V gene are MNHNS and SASEGT. V was shortened by 5 bases and J by 4 bases, with 8 bases between the two germline ends.

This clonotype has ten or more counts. The CDR3 protein is CASSLQPGGGQPQHF. The CDR3 DNA reads TGTGCCAGCAGTTTACAGCCTGGTGGGGGCCAGCCCCAGCATTTT. The rearrangement uses TRBV28 and TRBJ1-5; D is possibly TRBD1 (6 bases). This CDR3 is 15 amino acids long. Trimming removed 2 bases from V and 7 bases from J, with 15 bases in between. CDR1 is MDHEN and CDR2 is SYDVKM in the germline V gene.

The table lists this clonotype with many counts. The CDR3 bases are TGCAGTGCTGAGAGGCAAGAGACCCAGTACTTC. Encoded protein: CSAERQETQYF. The chain employs TRBV20-1 and TRBJ2-5, with D uncertain. The V gene's germline CDR1 is DFQATT and CDR2 SNEGSKA (reference sequence). CDR3 size: 11 residues. The germline V and J ends were trimmed by 5 bases and 2 bases, with 6 bases remaining between them.

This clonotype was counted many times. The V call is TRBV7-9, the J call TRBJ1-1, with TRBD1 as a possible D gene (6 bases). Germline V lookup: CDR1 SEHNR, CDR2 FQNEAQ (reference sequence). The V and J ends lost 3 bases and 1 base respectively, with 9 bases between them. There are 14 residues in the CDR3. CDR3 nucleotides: TGTGCCAGCAGCTTCTACAGGGAGAACACTGAAGCTTTCTTT. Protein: CASSFYRENTEAFF.

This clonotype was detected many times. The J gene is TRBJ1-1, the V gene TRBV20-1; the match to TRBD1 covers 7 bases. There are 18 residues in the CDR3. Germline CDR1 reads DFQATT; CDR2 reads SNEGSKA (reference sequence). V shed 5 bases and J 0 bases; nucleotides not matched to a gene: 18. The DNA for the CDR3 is TGCAGTGCTTTATGGTCCCAGCCGGGACAGAAAATGAACACTGAAGCTTTCTTT. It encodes CSALWSQPGQKMNTEAFF.

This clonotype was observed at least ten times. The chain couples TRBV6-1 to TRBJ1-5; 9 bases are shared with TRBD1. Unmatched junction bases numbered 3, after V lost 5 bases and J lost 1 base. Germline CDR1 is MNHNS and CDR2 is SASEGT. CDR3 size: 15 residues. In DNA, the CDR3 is TGTGCCAGCAGTCCGGACAGGGGAAGCAATCAGCCCCAGCATTTT. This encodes CASSPDRGSNQPQHF.

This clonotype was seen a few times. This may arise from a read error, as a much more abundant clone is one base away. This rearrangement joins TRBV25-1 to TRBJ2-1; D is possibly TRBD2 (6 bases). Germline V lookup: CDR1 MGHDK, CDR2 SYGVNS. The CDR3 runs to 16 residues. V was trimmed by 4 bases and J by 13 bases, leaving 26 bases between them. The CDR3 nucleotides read TGTGCCAGCAGTGCGGCGGGGCGATGGGGCCAAGAGACCCAGTTCTTC. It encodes CASSAAGRWGQETQFF. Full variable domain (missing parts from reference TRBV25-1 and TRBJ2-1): EADIYQTPRYLVIGTGKKITLECSQTMGHDKMYWYQQDPGMELHLIHYSYGVNSTEKGDLSSESTVSRIRTEHFPLTLESARPSHTSQYLCASSAAGRWGQETQFFGPGTRLTVL.

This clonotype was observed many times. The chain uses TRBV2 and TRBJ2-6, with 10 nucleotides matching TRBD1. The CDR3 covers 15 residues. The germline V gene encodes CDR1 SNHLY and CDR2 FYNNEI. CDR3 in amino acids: CARQGAPSGANVLTF. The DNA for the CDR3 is TGTGCACGACAGGGGGCTCCGTCTGGGGCCAACGTCCTGACTTTC.

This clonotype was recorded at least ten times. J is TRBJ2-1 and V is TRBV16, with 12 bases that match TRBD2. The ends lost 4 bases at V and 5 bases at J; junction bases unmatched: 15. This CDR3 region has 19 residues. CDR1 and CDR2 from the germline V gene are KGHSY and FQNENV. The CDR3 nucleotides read TGTGCCAGCAGCCGCCGGACTAGCGGGACCCCGAGAGGGGACAATGAGCAGTTCTTC. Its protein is CASSRRTSGTPRGDNEQFF.

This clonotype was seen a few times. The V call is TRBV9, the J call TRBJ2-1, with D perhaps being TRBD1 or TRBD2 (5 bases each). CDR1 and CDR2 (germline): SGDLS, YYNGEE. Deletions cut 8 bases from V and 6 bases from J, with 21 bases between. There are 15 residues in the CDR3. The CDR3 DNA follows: TGTGCCAGTGGTCAAATGGGGACCGGCCCCAATGAGCAGTTCTTC. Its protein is CASGQMGTGPNEQFF.

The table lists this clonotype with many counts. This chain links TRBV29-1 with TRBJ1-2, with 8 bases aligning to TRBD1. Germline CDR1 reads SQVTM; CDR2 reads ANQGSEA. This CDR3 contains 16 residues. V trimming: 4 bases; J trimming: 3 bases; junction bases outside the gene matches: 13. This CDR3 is CSVGELLAGGYYGYTF. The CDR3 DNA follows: TGCAGCGTTGGCGAGTTGTTGGCAGGGGGCTACTATGGCTACACCTTC. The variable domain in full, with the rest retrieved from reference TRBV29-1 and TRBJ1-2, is SAVISQKPSRDICQRGTSLTIQCQVDSQVTMMFWYRQQPGQSLTLIATANQGSEATYESGFVIDKFPISRPNLTFSTLTVSNMSPEDSSIYLCSVGELLAGGYYGYTFGSGTRLTVV.

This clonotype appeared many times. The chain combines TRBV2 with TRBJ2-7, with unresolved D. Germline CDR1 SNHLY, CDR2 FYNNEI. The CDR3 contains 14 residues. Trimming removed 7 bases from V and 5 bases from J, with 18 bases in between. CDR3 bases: TGTGCCAGCACCAGGACGGTACATACCCACGAGCAGTACTTC. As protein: CASTRTVHTHEQYF.

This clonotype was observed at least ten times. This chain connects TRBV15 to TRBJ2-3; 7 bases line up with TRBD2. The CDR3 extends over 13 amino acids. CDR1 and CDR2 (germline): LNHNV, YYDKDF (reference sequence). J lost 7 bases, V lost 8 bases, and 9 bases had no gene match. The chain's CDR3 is CATGGDRKNTQYF. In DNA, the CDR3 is TGTGCCACCGGGGGGGACCGTAAGAATACGCAGTATTTT.

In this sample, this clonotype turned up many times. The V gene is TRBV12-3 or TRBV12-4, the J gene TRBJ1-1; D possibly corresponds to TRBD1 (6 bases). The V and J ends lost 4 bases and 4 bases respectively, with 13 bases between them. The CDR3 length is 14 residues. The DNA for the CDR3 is TGTGCCAGCAGTTCCTACAGGGAAGGCACTGAAGCTTTCTTT. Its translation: CASSSYREGTEAFF.

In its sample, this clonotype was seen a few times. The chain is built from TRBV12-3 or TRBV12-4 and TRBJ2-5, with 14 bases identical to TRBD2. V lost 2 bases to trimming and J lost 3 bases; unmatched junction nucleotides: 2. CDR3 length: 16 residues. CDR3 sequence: CASSLSTSGGEETQYF. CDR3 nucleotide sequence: TGTGCCAGCAGTTTATCGACTAGCGGGGGGGAAGAGACCCAGTACTTC.

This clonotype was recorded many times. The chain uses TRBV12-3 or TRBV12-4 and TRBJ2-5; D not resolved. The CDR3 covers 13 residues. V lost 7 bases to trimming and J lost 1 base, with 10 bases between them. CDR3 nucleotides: TGTGCCAGCAAGCATAGCACCCAAGAGACCCAGTACTTC. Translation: CASKHSTQETQYF.

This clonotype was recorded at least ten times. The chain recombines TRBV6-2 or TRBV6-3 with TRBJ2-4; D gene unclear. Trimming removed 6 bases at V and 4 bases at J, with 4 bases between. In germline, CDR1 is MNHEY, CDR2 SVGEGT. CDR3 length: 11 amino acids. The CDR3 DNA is TGTGCCAGCAGATTGAAAAACATTCAGTACTTC. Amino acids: CASRLKNIQYF.

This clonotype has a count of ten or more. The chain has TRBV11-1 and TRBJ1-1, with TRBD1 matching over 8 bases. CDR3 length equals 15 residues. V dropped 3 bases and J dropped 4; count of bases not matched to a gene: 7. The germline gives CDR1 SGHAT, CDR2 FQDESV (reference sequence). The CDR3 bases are TGTGCCAGCAGCTTGAGGACAGGGCAGGTCACTGAAGCTTTCTTT. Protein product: CASSLRTGQVTEAFF.

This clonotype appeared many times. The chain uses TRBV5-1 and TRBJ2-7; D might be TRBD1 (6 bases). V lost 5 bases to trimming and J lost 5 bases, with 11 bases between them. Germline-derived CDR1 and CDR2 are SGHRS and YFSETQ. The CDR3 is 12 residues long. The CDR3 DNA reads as TGCGCCAGCAGGCAGGGGATCCACGAGCAGTACTTC. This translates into CASRQGIHEQYF.